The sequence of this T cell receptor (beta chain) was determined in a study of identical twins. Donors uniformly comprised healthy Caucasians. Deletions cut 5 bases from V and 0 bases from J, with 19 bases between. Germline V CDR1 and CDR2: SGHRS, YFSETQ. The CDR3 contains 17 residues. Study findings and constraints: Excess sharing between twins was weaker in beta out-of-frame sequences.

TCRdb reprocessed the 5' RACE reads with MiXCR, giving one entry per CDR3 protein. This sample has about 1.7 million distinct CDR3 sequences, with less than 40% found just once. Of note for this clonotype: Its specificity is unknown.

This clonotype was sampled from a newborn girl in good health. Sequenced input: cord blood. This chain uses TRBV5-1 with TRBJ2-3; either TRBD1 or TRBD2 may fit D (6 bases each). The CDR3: CASSGGGGVSSTDTQYF. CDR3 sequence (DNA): TGCGCCAGCAGTGGAGGAGGGGGTGTATCTAGCACAGATACGCAGTATTTT.